This TCR beta chain stems from a study of blood T cell repertoires in COVID-19. Study information: Acute-phase and convalescent COVID-19 samples originated in the United States, Italy and Spain. From T cells, B-cell-depleted T cells, or PBMCs came the material, which was cDNA or gDNA.

The CDR3 is 16 residues long. Per the germline V gene, CDR1 is SGHKS and CDR2 is YYEKEE (reference sequence). The V gene end was trimmed by 1 base and the J gene end by 0 bases; junction bases not matched to a gene: 2. Per the study methods: Amplification from reference gene primers served as the basis for estimated nucleated cell counts. The data were produced by immunoSEQ multiplex PCR, yet TCRdb's version contains in-frame clones alone and is incomplete. V and J calls and clone size are copied from that table; D and trimming were computed from the DNA. The sample has under 500,000 clones, 75% to 90% seen once.

The specimen sequenced was peripheral blood. The J gene is TRBJ2-5, the V gene TRBV5-5; TRBD2 matches 11 bases. This TCR derives from a woman in her twenties or thirties with acute or convalescent COVID-19. This chain's CDR3 is CASSLTLAGDQETQYF. CDR3 in DNA: TGTGCCAGCAGCTTGACACTAGCGGGGGACCAAGAGACCCAGTACTTC.